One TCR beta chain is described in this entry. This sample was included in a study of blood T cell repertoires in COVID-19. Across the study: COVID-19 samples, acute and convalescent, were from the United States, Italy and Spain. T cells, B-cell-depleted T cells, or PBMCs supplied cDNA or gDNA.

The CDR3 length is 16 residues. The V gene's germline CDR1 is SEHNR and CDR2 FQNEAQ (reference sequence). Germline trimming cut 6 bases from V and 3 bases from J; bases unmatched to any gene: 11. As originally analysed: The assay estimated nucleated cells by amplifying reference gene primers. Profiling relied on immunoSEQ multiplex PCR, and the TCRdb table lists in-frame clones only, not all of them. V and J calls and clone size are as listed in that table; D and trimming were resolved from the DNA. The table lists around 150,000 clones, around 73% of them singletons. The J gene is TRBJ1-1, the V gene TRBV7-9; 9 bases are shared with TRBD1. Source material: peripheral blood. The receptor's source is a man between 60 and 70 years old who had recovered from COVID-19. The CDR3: CASRAYRGQDDTEAFF. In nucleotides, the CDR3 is TGTGCCAGCAGGGCCTACAGGGGGCAAGACGACACTGAAGCTTTCTTT.